The clone carrying this T cell receptor (beta chain) was seen once. Its matching antigen is unknown. From blood CD8+ and CD4+ T cells, TCR beta sequences were generated. TEMRA cells were FACS-enriched, while CD8+ and CD4+ T cells were negatively isolated. The RNA input was 0.5 to 1 ug, and it was reverse transcribed with random hexamers. Amplification of TCR beta CDR3 by immunoSEQ multiplex PCR spanned 54 Vbeta and 13 Jbeta. TCRdb fed the immunoSEQ multiplex PCR reads into MiXCR, producing one record per CDR3 protein. The sample consists of 330,000 or so distinct CDR3 sequences, 75% to 90% of them appearing once. The entry originates in a study of CD8 T cells in Susac syndrome. Study-level points and caveats: By the study's own acknowledgment, its TCR sequencing and HLA analysis included relatively few individuals.

V was pared by 0 bases and J by 5 bases, with 8 bases of the junction left unmatched. The length of the CDR3 is 16 residues. From germline, CDR1 is GTSNPN and CDR2 SVGIG (reference sequence). The TCR comes from a human donor with multiple sclerosis. The rearrangement uses TRBV30 and TRBJ2-3, with 10 bases matching TRBD2. The sequenced material came from CD8+ T cells from PBMCs. In DNA, the CDR3 is TGTGCCTGGAGTGTGGGGCTAGCGGGGGAGGGAGATACGCAGTATTTT. Translation gives CAWSVGLAGEGDTQYF.